The 25 T cell receptor beta chains below were found in one sample sequenced in a study of response to subunit inactivated influenza vaccine (dated by TCRdb to the late 2010s). Library preparation was by RT-PCR. The listed sequencing device is Illumina HiSeq 2500. Through fastp at Q25 and MiXCR, TCRdb rebuilt clones from the public reads, retaining in-frame beta chains. Identical CDR3 proteins give one entry, which carries the most common genes and DNA. The sample table contains hundreds of thousands of distinct CDR3 sequences; only one count was recorded for approximately 14% of them. Of the sample, approximately 10% is held by the ten largest clones. Sample: PBMCs from blood, taken 12 days after vaccination. All receptors come from a man aged 50 or older who received an inactivated influenza vaccine. Donor details come from another sample of the same person, matched by shared clones.

The gene calls are TRBV12-3 or TRBV12-4 and TRBJ1-6; a possible D gene is TRBD1 (5 bases). The CDR3 is 14 amino acids. Deletions cut 5 bases from V and 14 bases from J, with 19 bases between. CDR3 region: CASSPRGSPQTLHF. The CDR3 DNA reads as TGTGCCAGCAGTCCACGGGGCAGCCCCCAAACCCTCCACTTT.

The rearrangement joins TRBV3-1 to TRBJ2-5; TRBD2 agrees at 12 bases. CDR3 length: 16 residues. The trim removed 2 bases at V and 5 bases at J, leaving 6 bases unmatched. In germline, CDR1 is LGHDT, CDR2 YNNKEL (reference sequence). Here the CDR3 reads CASSQNLAGGSETQYF. Written as DNA, the CDR3 is TGTGCCAGCAGCCAAAACCTAGCGGGAGGGTCGGAGACCCAGTACTTC.

This clonotype has just a few counts. The rearrangement links TRBV28 to TRBJ2-2; possible D gene TRBD2, 5 bases. Trimming removed 6 bases from V and 3 bases from J, with 8 bases in between. This CDR3 contains 13 residues. Germline V CDR1 and CDR2: MDHEN, SYDVKM. The CDR3 DNA reads as TGTGCCAGCAGAGTAGCGTACACCGGGGAGCTGTTTTTT. Translating gives CASRVAYTGELFF.

This clonotype came up a few times. The chain is built from TRBV29-1 and TRBJ2-7, with D perhaps matching TRBD1 (6 bases). V dropped 6 bases and J dropped 2 bases, with 11 bases sitting between them. Per germline, CDR1 SQVTM and CDR2 ANQGSEA. The CDR3 loop spans 12 amino acids. CDR3 sequence (DNA): TGCAGCGTCATGGACAGTACCTACGAGCAGTACTTC. Its translation: CSVMDSTYEQYF.

The rearrangement uses TRBV10-3 and TRBJ2-7; D gene ambiguous. The ends were cut back, 0 bases at V and 4 bases at J, with 7 bases in the middle. This CDR3 contains 13 residues. Germline CDR1 and CDR2: ENHRY and SYGVKD. The CDR3: CAISESGIYEQYF. CDR3 bases: TGTGCCATCAGTGAGTCTGGGATTTACGAGCAGTACTTC.

The rearrangement joins TRBV20-1 to TRBJ2-7; 8 bases are shared with TRBD2. Germline loops: CDR1 DFQATT, CDR2 SNEGSKA (reference sequence). J gave up 4 bases and V 3 bases, and 5 bases lay outside the gene matches. The CDR3 has 13 amino acids. The CDR3 region is CSARETSDYEQYF. CDR3 sequence (DNA): TGCAGTGCTAGGGAGACTAGCGATTACGAGCAGTACTTC.

This clonotype was found a few times. This rearrangement joins TRBV28 to TRBJ2-6; D is perhaps TRBD1 (5 bases). Germline CDR1 reads MDHEN; CDR2 reads SYDVKM. The CDR3 runs 18 residues. With 4 bases removed from V and 1 base from J, the gap between germline ends came to 17 bases. The CDR3 nucleotides read TGTGCCAGCAGTTCCGGACAAAAATCCCCGTCTGGGGCCAACGTCCTGACTTTC. This encodes CASSSGQKSPSGANVLTF.

The V and J genes are TRBV14 and TRBJ2-1; TRBD1 agrees at 11 bases. The trim removed 5 bases at V and 6 bases at J, leaving 12 bases unmatched. CDR1 SGHDN and CDR2 FVKESK come from the germline V gene. There are 17 residues in the CDR3. This CDR3 reads CASSELAGTGGINEQFF. The CDR3 DNA follows: TGTGCCAGCAGCGAGTTGGCCGGGACAGGGGGAATCAATGAGCAGTTCTTC.

This clonotype was seen a few times. The rearrangement uses TRBV29-1 and TRBJ2-1; the match to TRBD2 covers 8 bases. The junction had 5 bases not matched to a gene; V was cut back by 4 bases and J by 0 bases. There are 15 residues in the CDR3. Germline CDR1 reads SQVTM; CDR2 reads ANQGSEA. As DNA, the CDR3 is TGCAGCGTTGTTCTAGCGGGTCGCTCCTACAATGAGCAGTTCTTC. It is translated as CSVVLAGRSYNEQFF.

V gene TRBV6-1 combines with J gene TRBJ1-4, with 9 positions matching TRBD1. Germline CDR1 and CDR2: MNHNS and SASEGT. V lost 8 bases and J lost 6; bases outside the gene matches: 7. The CDR3 is 14 residues long. For the CDR3, the DNA is TGTGCCAGCCTAAACAGGGGGCGTGATGAAAAACTGTTTTTT. Translation: CASLNRGRDEKLFF.

The chain is built from TRBV29-1 and TRBJ2-7, with 8 positions matching TRBD1. Germline V gives CDR1 SQVTM, CDR2 ANQGSEA. The ends lost 8 bases at V and 2 bases at J; junction bases unmatched: 8. The CDR3 runs to 13 residues. The CDR3 bases are TGCAGCCCCTTCCGGACAGGGCCCTACGAGCAGTACTTC. This encodes CSPFRTGPYEQYF.

This clonotype has ten or more counts. The V gene is TRBV7-2, the J gene TRBJ2-7; no definite D call. The CDR3 loop spans 12 amino acids. V lost 3 bases and J lost 5, with 8 bases in between. The germline V gene encodes CDR1 SGHTA and CDR2 FQGNSA. The CDR3 DNA sequence: TGTGCCAGCAGCTTTTCTGTCCACGAGCAGTACTTC. It encodes CASSFSVHEQYF. Full variable domain (remainder filled in from reference TRBV7-2 and TRBJ2-7): GAGVSQSPSNKVTEKGKDVELRCDPISGHTALYWYRQSLGQGLEFLIYFQGNSAPDKSGLPSDRFSAERTGGSVSTLTIQRTQQEDSAVYLCASSFSVHEQYFGPGTRLTVT.

The J gene is TRBJ2-7, the V gene TRBV10-3; D possibly corresponds to TRBD1 (5 bases). Trimming shortened V by 5 bases and J by 1 base, and 12 bases separated the two germline ends. Germline CDR1 is ENHRY and CDR2 is SYGVKD. The length of the CDR3 is 14 residues. CDR3 bases: TGTGCCATCAGTACGGCAGGACAATCCTACGAGCAGTACTTC. Protein product: CAISTAGQSYEQYF.

The CDR3: CASSQVYPTRSGANVLTF. The CDR3 nucleotides are TGTGCCAGCAGCCAAGTTTACCCTACCCGCTCTGGGGCCAACGTCCTGACTTTC. The J gene is TRBJ2-6, the V gene TRBV3-1; D is ambiguous. The germline V gene has CDR1 LGHDT and CDR2 YNNKEL (reference sequence). Trimming removed 1 base at V and 0 bases at J, with 13 bases between. CDR3 size: 18 residues.

This rearrangement joins TRBV5-5 to TRBJ2-5; no firm D call. This CDR3 is 14 amino acids long. CDR1 and CDR2 (germline): SGHKS, YYEKEE (reference sequence). V lost 4 bases, J lost 5 bases, and 15 bases lay in between. For the CDR3, the DNA is TGTGCCAGCAGCGTTGACCCCGTAAGGGAGACCCAGTACTTC. Protein product: CASSVDPVRETQYF. The variable domain in full, completed from reference TRBV5-5 and TRBJ2-5, reads DAGVTQSPTHLIKTRGQQVTLRCSPISGHKSVSWYQQVLGQGPQFIFQYYEKEERGRGNFPDRFSARQFPNYSSELNVNALLLGDSALYLCASSVDPVRETQYFGPGTRLLVL.

The chain couples TRBV5-6 to TRBJ2-1; 13 nucleotides align to TRBD2. CDR1 is SGHDT and CDR2 is YYEEEE in the germline V gene. Trimming at V came to 4 bases and at J to 3 bases, leaving 13 bases not matched to a gene. CDR3 size: 19 residues. The CDR3 coding sequence is TGTGCCAGCAGCCGACTATCTCTTGGACTAGCGGGAGTCTACAATGAGCAGTTCTTC. Its translation: CASSRLSLGLAGVYNEQFF.

This clonotype showed up just a few times. This chain uses TRBV19 with TRBJ2-1, with TRBD2 identical over 12 bases. This CDR3 is built from 20 residues. Germline V lookup: CDR1 LNHDA, CDR2 SQIVND (reference sequence). J gave up 4 bases and V 5 bases, and 18 bases lay outside the gene matches. CDR3 loop: CASSALPLAGGPPQYNEQFF. CDR3 coding DNA: TGTGCCAGTAGTGCCCTCCCTCTAGCGGGGGGGCCCCCTCAATACAATGAGCAGTTCTTC.

The V gene is TRBV6-1, the J gene TRBJ2-2, with TRBD2 as a possible D gene (5 bases). CDR1 is MNHNS, CDR2 SASEGT, per germline. The CDR3 covers 16 residues. V lost 3 bases and J 8 bases, leaving 19 bases between the germline ends. CDR3 region: CASSDIAARVGGELFF. Written as DNA, the CDR3 is TGTGCCAGCAGTGACATAGCAGCGAGGGTAGGGGGGGAGCTGTTTTTT.

This rearrangement joins TRBV20-1 to TRBJ2-1; 9 nucleotides match TRBD2. The V segment lost 4 bases and the J segment 2 bases; nucleotides outside the gene matches: 9. The germline gives CDR1 DFQATT, CDR2 SNEGSKA (reference sequence). This CDR3 region has 16 residues. The CDR3 sequence is CSAIGREGPTYNEQFF. The DNA of the CDR3 is TGCAGTGCTATTGGGCGGGAGGGTCCCACCTACAATGAGCAGTTCTTC.

This clonotype was counted at least ten times. V gene TRBV7-2 combines with J gene TRBJ1-5; D is uncertain. V was shortened by 4 bases and J by 11 bases, with 21 bases between the two germline ends. The length of the CDR3 is 15 residues. Germline CDR1 and CDR2: SGHTA and FQGNSA. In nucleotides, the CDR3 is TGTGCCAGCAGCTCCGGGTCCCCAGTTGGAGGGTCCCAGCATTTT. Amino acids: CASSSGSPVGGSQHF.

In this sample, this clonotype turned up a few times. The J gene is TRBJ2-1, the V gene TRBV10-2; D unclear. Trimming took off 7 bases at V and 9 bases at J, with 16 bases between the two ends. Germline CDR1 and CDR2: WSHSY and SAAADI. This CDR3 contains 13 residues. The CDR3 coding sequence is TGCGCCAGCACCCGCCAGATTACGGGTGAGCAGTTCTTC. Protein: CASTRQITGEQFF.

About this clonotype itself: One junction end does not reproduce the germline sequence, and a read error may be involved. The gene calls are TRBV20-1 and TRBJ2-5; possible D gene TRBD2, 6 bases. CDR3 length equals 12 residues. The V gene's germline CDR1 is DFQATT and CDR2 SNEGSKA (reference sequence). The CDR3 loop reads CSARDGPGAQYF. CDR3 coding DNA: TGCAGTGCAAGAGACGGCCCGGGGGCCCAGTACTTC.

This rearrangement joins TRBV5-1 to TRBJ1-2; 8 bases align to TRBD1. Germline V gene data show CDR1 as SGHRS and CDR2 as YFSETQ. The CDR3 totals 13 residues. J lost 8 bases, V lost 1 base, and 4 bases had no gene match. CDR3 sequence reads: CASSLPGGAGYTF. As DNA, the CDR3 is TGCGCCAGCAGCTTGCCAGGGGGCGCGGGCTACACCTTC.

The gene calls are TRBV6-5 and TRBJ2-7, with 7 positions matching TRBD2. V lost 2 bases to trimming and J lost 3 bases; unmatched junction nucleotides: 10. CDR3 length: 16 amino acids. Germline V gene data show CDR1 as MNHEY and CDR2 as SVGAGI. CDR3 nucleotide sequence: TGTGCCAGCAGTTACGGGTCGGGACGGGGGGACTACGAGCAGTACTTC. Protein: CASSYGSGRGDYEQYF.

This chain links TRBV6-1 with TRBJ2-2, with a weak D call TRBD2 (5 bases). Trimming stripped 8 bases from V and 4 bases from J, with 14 bases between. CDR1 is MNHNS and CDR2 is SASEGT in the germline V gene. This CDR3 has 14 amino acids. CDR3 residues: CASRWARATGELFF. The CDR3 DNA follows: TGTGCCAGCCGCTGGGCGAGGGCCACCGGGGAGCTGTTTTTT.